The clone carrying this T cell receptor beta chain was detected a few times. Its antigen is not known. The record originates from a study of cytomegalovirus exposure and HLA in healthy donors. Study-wide findings and caveats: V segments that were indistinguishable, TRBV6-2 and TRBV6-3 among them, were omitted from analysis. Generally TCR sequences proved uncommon, though certain public TCRs appeared in numerous donors.

The PCR had 60 Vbeta and 13 Jbeta primers. Data came from immunoSEQ multiplex PCR; TCRdb stores just in-frame clones and leaves some out. The sample has some 140,000 clones, roughly 85% seen once. V shed 7 bases and J 9 bases; nucleotides not matched to a gene: 8. The CDR3 is 12 amino acids. Germline V gene data show CDR1 as SGHDT and CDR2 as YYEEEE. J is TRBJ1-1 and V is TRBV5-6, with 8 bases matching TRBD1. The sequencing sample was made of PBMCs. This TCR was sampled from a man between 40 and 49 years old in good health and CMV-seropositive. CDR3 residues: CASGRRTGKAFF. For the CDR3, the DNA is TGTGCCAGCGGCCGACGGACAGGGAAAGCTTTCTTT.